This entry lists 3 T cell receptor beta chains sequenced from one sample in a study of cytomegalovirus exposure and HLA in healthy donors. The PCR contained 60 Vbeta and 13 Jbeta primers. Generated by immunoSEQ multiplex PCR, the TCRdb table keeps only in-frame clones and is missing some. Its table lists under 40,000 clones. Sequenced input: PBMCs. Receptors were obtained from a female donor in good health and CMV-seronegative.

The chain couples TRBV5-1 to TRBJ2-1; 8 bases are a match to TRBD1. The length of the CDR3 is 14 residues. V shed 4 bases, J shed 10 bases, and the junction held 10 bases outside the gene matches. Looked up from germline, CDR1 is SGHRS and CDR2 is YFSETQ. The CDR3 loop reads CASSVADRAGEQFF. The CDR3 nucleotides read TGCGCCAGCAGCGTCGCGGACAGGGCGGGAGAGCAGTTCTTC. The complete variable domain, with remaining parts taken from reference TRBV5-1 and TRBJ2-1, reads KAGVTQTPRYLIKTRGQQVTLSCSPISGHRSVSWYQQTPGQGLQFLFEYFSETQRNKGNFPGRFSGRQFSNSRSEMNVSTLELGDSALYLCASSVADRAGEQFFGPGTRLTVL.

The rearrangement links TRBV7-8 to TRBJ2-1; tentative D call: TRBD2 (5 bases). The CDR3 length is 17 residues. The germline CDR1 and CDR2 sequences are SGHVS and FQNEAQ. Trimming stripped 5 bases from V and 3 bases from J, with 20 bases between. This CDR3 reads CASSQRRRGDGYNEQFF. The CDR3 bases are TGTGCCAGCAGCCAAAGGCGCCGGGGTGATGGCTACAATGAGCAGTTCTTC.

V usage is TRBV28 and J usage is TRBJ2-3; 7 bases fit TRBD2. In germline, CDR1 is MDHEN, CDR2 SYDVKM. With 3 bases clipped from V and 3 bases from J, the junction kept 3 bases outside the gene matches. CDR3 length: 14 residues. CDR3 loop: CASSLGGRTDTQYF. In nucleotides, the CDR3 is TGTGCCAGCAGTTTGGGAGGGCGGACAGATACGCAGTATTTT. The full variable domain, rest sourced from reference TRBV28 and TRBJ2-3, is DVKVTQSSRYLVKRTGEKVFLECVQDMDHENMFWYRQDPGLGLRLIYFSYDVKMKEKGDIPEGYSVSREKKERFSLILESASTNQTSMYLCASSLGGRTDTQYFGPGTRLTVL.